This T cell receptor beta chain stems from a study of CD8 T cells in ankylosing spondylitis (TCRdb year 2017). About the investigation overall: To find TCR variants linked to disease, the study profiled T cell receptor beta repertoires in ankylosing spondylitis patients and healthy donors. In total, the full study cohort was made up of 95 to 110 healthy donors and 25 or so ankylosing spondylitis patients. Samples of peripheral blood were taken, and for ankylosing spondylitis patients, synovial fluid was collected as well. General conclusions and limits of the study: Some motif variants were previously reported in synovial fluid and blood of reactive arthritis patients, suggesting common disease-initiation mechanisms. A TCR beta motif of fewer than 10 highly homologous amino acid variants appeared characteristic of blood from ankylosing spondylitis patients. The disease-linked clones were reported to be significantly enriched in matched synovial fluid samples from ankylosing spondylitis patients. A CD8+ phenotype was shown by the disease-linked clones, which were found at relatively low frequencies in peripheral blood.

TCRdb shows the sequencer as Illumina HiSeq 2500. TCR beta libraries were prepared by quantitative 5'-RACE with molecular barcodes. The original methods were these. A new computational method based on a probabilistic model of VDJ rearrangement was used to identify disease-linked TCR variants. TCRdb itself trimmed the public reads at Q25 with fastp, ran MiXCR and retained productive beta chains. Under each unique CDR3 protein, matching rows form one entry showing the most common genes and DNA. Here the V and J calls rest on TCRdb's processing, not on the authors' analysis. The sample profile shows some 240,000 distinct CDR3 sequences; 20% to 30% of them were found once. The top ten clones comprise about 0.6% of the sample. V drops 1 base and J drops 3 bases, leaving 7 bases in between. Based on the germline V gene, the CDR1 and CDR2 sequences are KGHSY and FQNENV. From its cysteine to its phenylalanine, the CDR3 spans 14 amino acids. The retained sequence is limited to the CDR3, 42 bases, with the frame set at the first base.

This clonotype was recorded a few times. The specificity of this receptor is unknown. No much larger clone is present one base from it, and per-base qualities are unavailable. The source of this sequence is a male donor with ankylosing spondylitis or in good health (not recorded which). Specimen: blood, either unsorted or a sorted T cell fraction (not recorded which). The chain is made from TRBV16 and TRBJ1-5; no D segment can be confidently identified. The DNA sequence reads TGTGCCAGCAGCCAATTCGGGTCCAATCAGCCCCAGCATTTT. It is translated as CASSQFGSNQPQHF.